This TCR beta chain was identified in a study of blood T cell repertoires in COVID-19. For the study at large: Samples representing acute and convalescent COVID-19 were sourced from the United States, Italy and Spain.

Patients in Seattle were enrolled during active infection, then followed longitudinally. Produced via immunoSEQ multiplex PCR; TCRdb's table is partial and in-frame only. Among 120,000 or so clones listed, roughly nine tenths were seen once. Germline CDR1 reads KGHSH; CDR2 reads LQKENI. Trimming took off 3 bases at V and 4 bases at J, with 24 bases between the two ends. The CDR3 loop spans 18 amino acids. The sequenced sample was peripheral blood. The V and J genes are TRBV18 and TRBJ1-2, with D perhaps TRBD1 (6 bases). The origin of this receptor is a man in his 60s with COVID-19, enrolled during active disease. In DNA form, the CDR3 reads TGTGCCAGCTCACCCTCCGGGACAAGGTCGCCATTTGGCTATGGCTACACCTTC. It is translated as CASSPSGTRSPFGYGYTF.